These 9 T cell receptor beta chains came from one sample sequenced in a study of CD8 T cells in Susac syndrome. An amount of RNA that ranged from roughly 0.5 to 1 ug was reverse transcribed with random hexamers. Using its own MiXCR run on the immunoSEQ multiplex PCR reads, TCRdb lists one record per CDR3 protein. The sample has roughly 330,000 distinct CDR3 sequences; about 92% are singletons. The sample consisted of CD4+ T cells from PBMCs. The receptors were sampled from a human donor with multiple sclerosis.

The count of this clonotype is one. The chain couples TRBV4-1 to TRBJ2-2; 7 bases are a match to TRBD1. V lost 2 bases and J lost 0; bases outside the gene matches: 3. The length of the CDR3 is 16 residues. CDR1 is MGHRA and CDR2 is YSYEKL in the germline V gene. As DNA, the CDR3 is TGCGCCAGCAGCCAACAAACAGGGGCGAACACCGGGGAGCTGTTTTTT. Translation: CASSQQTGANTGELFF.

This chain joins TRBV30 and TRBJ1-1; 11 nucleotides align to TRBD1. This CDR3 region has 16 residues. Germline CDR1 and CDR2: GTSNPN and SVGIG (reference sequence). The trim removed 3 bases at V and 4 bases at J, leaving 10 bases unmatched. The CDR3 sequence: CAWSQAGQGAVTEAFF. The CDR3 bases are TGTGCCTGGAGCCAGGCCGGACAGGGGGCGGTCACTGAAGCTTTCTTT.

The chain couples TRBV18 to TRBJ2-7; TRBD1 aligns across 8 bases. This CDR3 has 14 amino acids. Germline loops: CDR1 KGHSH, CDR2 LQKENI. V lost 0 bases and J lost 8; bases outside the gene matches: 6. DNA for the CDR3: TGTGCCAGCTCACCACCGACAGGGGAAGGACAGCAGTACTTC. Its translation is CASSPPTGEGQQYF.

V usage is TRBV30 and J usage is TRBJ2-3; TRBD2 agrees at 7 bases. CDR3 size: 13 residues. Germline V lookup: CDR1 GTSNPN, CDR2 SVGIG (reference sequence). V gave up 7 bases and J gave up 6 bases; unmatched junction bases: 10. The CDR3 region is CASQRGDRDTQYF. In DNA form, the CDR3 reads TGTGCCTCCCAACGGGGGGATCGGGATACGCAGTATTTT.

This sequence joins TRBV7-9 and TRBJ1-1; possibly TRBD1 for D (5 bases). CDR1 is SEHNR and CDR2 is FQNEAQ in the germline V gene (reference sequence). This CDR3 contains 17 residues. V shed 2 bases and J shed 1 base, with 17 bases lying between them. DNA for the CDR3: TGTGCCAGCAGCTTATCGCGGGGGAGGAGGCCGAACACTGAAGCTTTCTTT. This encodes CASSLSRGRRPNTEAFF.

The V gene is TRBV6-6, the J gene TRBJ1-1; D not certain. Germline V gives CDR1 MNHNY, CDR2 SVGAGI (reference sequence). V lost 6 bases, J lost 3 bases, and 14 bases lay in between. The CDR3 contains 14 residues. The chain's CDR3 is CASSPYGKDTEAFF. CDR3 DNA: TGTGCCAGCAGCCCCTATGGGAAGGACACTGAAGCTTTCTTT.

The chain employs TRBV5-1 and TRBJ2-3; no firm D call. Germline V gives CDR1 SGHRS, CDR2 YFSETQ. The CDR3 sequence is 15 residues long. Trimming took off 2 bases at V and 0 bases at J, with 10 bases between the two ends. The CDR3 region has the DNA TGCGCCAGCAGCTTTGAACACCAAAGCACAGATACGCAGTATTTT. As protein: CASSFEHQSTDTQYF.

The chain carries TRBV29-1 and TRBJ2-7, with D perhaps matching TRBD1 or TRBD2 (5 bases each). V lost 6 bases, J lost 1 base, and 16 bases lay in between. The germline CDR1 and CDR2 sequences are SQVTM and ANQGSEA. CDR3 length equals 14 residues. The DNA for the CDR3 is TGCAGCGTCCGATCCGGGAAGGGGTCCTACGAGCAGTACTTC. The encoded protein is CSVRSGKGSYEQYF.

V usage is TRBV12-3 or TRBV12-4 and J usage is TRBJ2-5; TRBD1 might be the D (5 bases). CDR3 length: 13 amino acids. V lost 4 bases to trimming and J lost 2 bases, with 8 bases between them. CDR3: CASSSRVQETQYF. CDR3 nucleotide sequence: TGTGCCAGCAGTTCCAGGGTACAAGAGACCCAGTACTTC.